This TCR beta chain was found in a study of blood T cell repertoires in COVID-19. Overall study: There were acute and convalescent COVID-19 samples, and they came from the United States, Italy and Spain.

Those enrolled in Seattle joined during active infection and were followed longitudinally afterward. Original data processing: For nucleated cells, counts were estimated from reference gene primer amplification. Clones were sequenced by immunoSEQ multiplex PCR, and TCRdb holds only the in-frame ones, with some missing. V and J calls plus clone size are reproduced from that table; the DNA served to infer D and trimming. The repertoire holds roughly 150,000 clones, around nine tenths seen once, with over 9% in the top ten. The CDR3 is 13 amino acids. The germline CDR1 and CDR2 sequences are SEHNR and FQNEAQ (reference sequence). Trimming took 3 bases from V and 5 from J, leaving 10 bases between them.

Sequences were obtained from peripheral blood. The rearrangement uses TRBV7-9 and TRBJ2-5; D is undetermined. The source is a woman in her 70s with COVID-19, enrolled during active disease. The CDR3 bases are TGTGCCAGCAGCTTCTTATCGTTTGAGACCCAGTACTTC. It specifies CASSFLSFETQYF.